The next 14 T cell receptor beta chains were all read from a single sample in a study of cytomegalovirus exposure and HLA in healthy donors. 60 Vbeta and 13 Jbeta primers were used in PCR. Profiled with immunoSEQ multiplex PCR; TCRdb holds only in-frame clones, not every one. The data hold 220,000 or so clones, with about 75% observed a single time. Input material: PBMCs. The receptor source for this set is a woman between 25 and 40 years old in good health and CMV-seronegative.

The V call is TRBV6-1, the J call TRBJ1-4; 7 bases are shared with TRBD1. J gave up 5 bases and V 6 bases, and 3 bases lay outside the gene matches. The CDR3 consists of 13 residues. Germline-derived CDR1 and CDR2 are MNHNS and SASEGT. CDR3 in amino acids: CASRNRGNEKLFF. The CDR3 bases are TGTGCCAGCAGAAACAGGGGAAATGAAAAACTGTTTTTT.

This chain connects TRBV19 to TRBJ1-5; D possibly corresponds to TRBD1 (6 bases). The CDR3 contains 13 residues. Trimming left V 8 bases short and J 4 bases short, with 12 bases between. Germline CDR1 reads LNHDA; CDR2 reads SQIVND (reference sequence). Here the CDR3 DNA reads TGTGCCAGTGGAAGGACAGAAAATCAGCCCCAGCATTTT. This sequence encodes CASGRTENQPQHF.

The chain joins TRBV27 to TRBJ2-1, with TRBD2 matching over 8 bases. The ends lost 4 bases at V and 1 base at J; junction bases unmatched: 3. This CDR3 comprises 15 residues. The germline V gene has CDR1 MNHEY and CDR2 SMNVEV (reference sequence). The CDR3 region has the DNA TGTGCCAGCAGTTCGGGGGGGGTATCCTACAATGAGCAGTTCTTC. Translated: CASSSGGVSYNEQFF.

The gene calls are TRBV13 and TRBJ2-5; 10 bases match TRBD2. The CDR3 has 17 amino acids. Trimming at V came to 4 bases and at J to 3 bases, leaving 11 bases not matched to a gene. CDR1 and CDR2 (germline): PRHDT, FYEKMQ (reference sequence). The CDR3 here is CASSSRRRLAGEETQYF. The CDR3 DNA sequence: TGTGCCAGCAGCTCCCGGCGGCGGCTAGCGGGAGAAGAGACCCAGTACTTC.

This clone was seen only a few times. This chain links TRBV2 with TRBJ1-5; 9 nucleotides agree with TRBD1. CDR1 is SNHLY and CDR2 is FYNNEI in the germline V gene. This CDR3 comprises 14 residues. V shed 5 bases and J 7 bases; nucleotides not matched to a gene: 6. In DNA, the CDR3 is TGTGCCAGCAGTAAACAGGGGGCAGAGCAGCCCCAGCATTTT. Translation gives CASSKQGAEQPQHF.

The rearrangement links TRBV10-2 to TRBJ2-1, with TRBD1 matching over 7 bases. The germline CDR1 and CDR2 sequences are WSHSY and SAAADI. The CDR3 has 11 amino acids. Losses at the gene ends were 6 bases for V and 9 bases for J; bases not matched to a gene: 2. The CDR3 region is CASSPGGEQFF. CDR3 in DNA: TGCGCCAGCAGCCCAGGGGGTGAGCAGTTCTTC.

The rearrangement joins TRBV27 to TRBJ1-1; D is ambiguous. This CDR3 has 16 amino acids. CDR1 and CDR2 from the germline V gene are MNHEY and SMNVEV (reference sequence). Trimming removed 2 bases from V and 1 base from J, with 14 bases in between. CDR3 bases: TGTGCCAGCAGTTTAGATTCGAGGCCTAGGAACACTGAAGCTTTCTTT. It is translated as CASSLDSRPRNTEAFF.

Notes on this clone: The sample has other DNA sequences that encode this CDR3 too. The genes are TRBV9 and TRBJ1-2, with TRBD1 identical over 7 bases. In germline, CDR1 is SGDLS, CDR2 YYNGEE. The CDR3 extends over 13 amino acids. J lost 8 bases, V lost 0 bases, and 4 bases had no gene match. The CDR3 coding sequence is TGTGCCAGCAGCGTAGGACAGGGTGGAGGCTACACCTTC. It encodes CASSVGQGGGYTF.

This chain links TRBV29-1 with TRBJ2-4; 7 bases fit TRBD1. The junction had 4 bases not matched to a gene; V was cut back by 4 bases and J by 1 base. There are 14 residues in the CDR3. CDR1 is SQVTM, CDR2 ANQGSEA, per germline. The CDR3 here is CSVGVQGAKNIQYF. CDR3 sequence (DNA): TGCAGCGTTGGGGTACAGGGGGCCAAAAACATTCAGTACTTC.

The rearrangement joins TRBV18 to TRBJ1-5, with D perhaps TRBD1 (6 bases). This CDR3 contains 13 residues. The V gene lost 3 bases and the J gene lost 4 bases, with 7 bases spanning the gap. Germline V lookup: CDR1 KGHSH, CDR2 LQKENI. In DNA form, the CDR3 reads TGTGCCAGCTCACCCACAGGGAATCAGCCCCAGCATTTT. Translation gives CASSPTGNQPQHF.

The chain uses TRBV27 and TRBJ2-1; tentative D call: TRBD2 (6 bases). Germline CDR1 MNHEY, CDR2 SMNVEV (reference sequence). V was trimmed by 7 bases and J by 6 bases, leaving 19 bases between them. CDR3 length equals 15 residues. The CDR3 loop reads CASTPTGEETNEQFF. The CDR3 bases are TGTGCCAGCACACCAACTGGGGAGGAGACCAATGAGCAGTTCTTC.

The rearrangement uses TRBV25-1 and TRBJ2-7, with no clear D. The CDR3 is 12 residues long. The germline V and J ends were trimmed by 3 bases and 3 bases, with 6 bases remaining between them. CDR1 is MGHDK and CDR2 is SYGVNS in the germline V gene. As DNA, the CDR3 is TGTGCCAGCAGTGATGGGCACTACGAGCAGTACTTC. Residues: CASSDGHYEQYF.

This clone was counted only a few times. The chain recombines TRBV4-1 with TRBJ1-2; D perhaps matches TRBD1 (6 bases). Germline V lookup: CDR1 MGHRA, CDR2 YSYEKL. The CDR3 is 14 amino acids. The V gene lost 1 base and the J gene lost 2 bases, with 8 bases spanning the gap. CDR3 DNA sequence: TGCGCCAGCAGCCAAGCCGGACAGAACTATGGCTACACCTTC. Its translation: CASSQAGQNYGYTF.

A few counts support this clone. Here the CDR3 reads CASSYRQGAQPQHF. The CDR3 nucleotides read TGTGCCAGCAGTTACCGACAGGGGGCACAGCCCCAGCATTTT. The chain uses TRBV6-5 and TRBJ1-5, with 10 bases that match TRBD1. Germline values: CDR1 MNHEY, CDR2 SVGAGI. The CDR3 is made up of 14 amino acids. V shed 2 bases and J 7 bases; nucleotides not matched to a gene: 2.